These 24 T cell receptor beta chains originate from one sample sequenced in a study of CXCR3 chemokines and chemotherapy response in bladder cancer. TCRdb itself ran the PCR reads through MiXCR, one entry per CDR3 protein. The profile covers about 2,300 distinct CDR3 sequences, with 15% to 20% appearing a single time and around a quarter taken by the ten largest. Sampling was performed from a patient whose treatment included neoadjuvant chemotherapy. All receptors come from a human donor with bladder cancer that responded to neoadjuvant chemotherapy.

The V call is TRBV15, the J call TRBJ2-7; 9 nucleotides line up with TRBD1. Per the germline V gene, CDR1 is LNHNV and CDR2 is YYDKDF (reference sequence). This CDR3 region has 14 residues. J was trimmed by 6 bases and V by 3 bases; bases with no gene match: 6. CDR3 loop: CATSREQGATEQYF. CDR3 nucleotides: TGTGCCACCAGCAGGGAACAGGGGGCAACCGAGCAGTACTTC.

In this sample, this clonotype turned up once. The CDR3 ends on some other residue instead of the conserved phenylalanine or tryptophan, so this is likely a read error. The rearrangement uses TRBV18 and TRBJ1-6; TRBD1 aligns across 7 bases. The V gene's germline CDR1 is KGHSH and CDR2 LQKENI. CDR3 length equals 14 residues. V lost 5 bases, J lost 8 bases, and 6 bases stayed unmatched. The CDR3 loop is CASSSGTDDSPLHL. Written as DNA, the CDR3 is TGTGCCAGCTCATCCGGGACAGATGATTCACCCCTCCACCTT.

This clonotype was seen a few times. A single base is all that separates this from a far larger clone, so a read error is likely. The chain carries TRBV15 and TRBJ2-1, with 9 bases fitting TRBD1. V gave up 3 bases and J gave up 10 bases; unmatched junction bases: 10. This CDR3 comprises 15 residues. Germline V lookup: CDR1 LNHNV, CDR2 YYDKDF (reference sequence). CDR3 residues: CATSREQGARDEQFF. The CDR3 nucleotides are TGTGCCACCAGCAGGGAACAGGGGGCGCGAGACGAGCAGTTCTTC.

The chain carries TRBV19 and TRBJ2-7; TRBD2 matches 10 bases. Unmatched junction bases numbered 4, after V lost 5 bases and J lost 0 bases. Per the germline V gene, CDR1 is LNHDA and CDR2 is SQIVND (reference sequence). The CDR3 extends over 15 amino acids. CDR3 bases: TGTGCCAGTAGTCAAACTAGCGGGGTCTCCTACGAGCAGTACTTC. Residues: CASSQTSGVSYEQYF.

This clonotype was seen many times. The gene calls are TRBV6-2 or TRBV6-3 and TRBJ2-5; TRBD2 matches at 8 bases. Germline CDR1 reads MNHEY; CDR2 reads SVGEGT. This CDR3 comprises 17 residues. J lost 0 bases, V lost 5 bases, and 11 bases had no gene match. CDR3 sequence: CASSASRGGLYQETQYF. The CDR3 coding sequence is TGTGCCAGCAGTGCAAGTCGGGGGGGATTGTACCAAGAGACCCAGTACTTC.

This clonotype has only a few counts. A far bigger clonotype differs at one base, so this is likely a read error. Here the CDR3 reads CASSGLWPYEQFF. The CDR3 DNA is TGTGCCAGCAGCGGACTTTGGCCCTACGAGCAGTTCTTC. The chain uses TRBV6-6 and TRBJ2-1; possible D gene TRBD2, 5 bases. This CDR3 has 13 amino acids. V lost 6 bases and J 10 bases, leaving 16 bases between the germline ends. Germline-derived CDR1 and CDR2 are MNHNY and SVGAGI (reference sequence).

This clonotype has at least ten counts. V gene TRBV12-3 or TRBV12-4 combines with J gene TRBJ2-1; D is unclear. The CDR3 is 13 residues long. Trimming cost V 3 bases and J 5 bases, with 8 bases left between them. CDR3 nucleotides: TGTGCCAGCAGTTTTGGGATCCACAATGAGCAGTTCTTC. It is translated as CASSFGIHNEQFF.

Details on this clonotype: A far larger clone is one base from this, pointing to a likely read error. This chain joins TRBV7-2 and TRBJ2-1; no firm D call. The J call is uncertain, as TRBJ2-7 better fits the DNA end. Germline CDR1 reads SGHTA; CDR2 reads FQGNSA. The CDR3 extends over 14 amino acids. The CDR3 nucleotides are TGTGCCAGCAGCTCACGATTGGAGACGTACGAGCAGTACTTC. Translated: CASSSRLETYEQYF.

Note on this clonotype: This is likely an artifact of a read error, given a far larger clone one base away. V is TRBV19 and J is TRBJ2-4; 11 bases agree with TRBD2. Germline CDR1 reads LNHDA; CDR2 reads SQIVND (reference sequence). The J segment lost 13 bases and the V segment lost 5 bases, leaving 13 bases of the junction unmatched. CDR3 length: 15 residues. The CDR3 sequence: CASSQTSGSYNEQYF. In DNA form, the CDR3 reads TGTGCCAGTAGTCAAACTAGCGGGAGTTACAATGAGCAGTACTTC.

This clonotype showed up many times. This chain uses TRBV6-6 with TRBJ2-3; 10 bases map to TRBD2. This CDR3 is 20 amino acids long. Trimming removed 2 bases from V and 7 bases from J; junction bases left unmatched: 21. Germline CDR1 reads MNHNY; CDR2 reads SVGAGI (reference sequence). The CDR3 DNA follows: TGTGCCAGCAGTTACGGTCCAGGGGTTAGCGGGGGGTACCGCCGGAATACGCAGTATTTT. This translates into CASSYGPGVSGGYRRNTQYF.

This clonotype appeared many times. The CDR3 sequence: CASSLVEGAQSGYTF. DNA for the CDR3: TGTGCCAGCAGCTTGGTGGAGGGGGCGCAGAGTGGCTACACCTTC. The rearrangement uses TRBV7-9 and TRBJ1-2, with 7 bases aligning to TRBD1. Germline trimming cut 3 bases from V and 7 bases from J; bases unmatched to any gene: 11. Germline V lookup: CDR1 SEHNR, CDR2 FQNEAQ (reference sequence). The CDR3 has 15 residues.

This clonotype was counted at least ten times. V gene TRBV12-5 combines with J gene TRBJ1-6; unclear D gene. The V and J ends lost 1 base and 7 bases respectively, with 8 bases between them. Germline assignment: CDR1 LGHNT and CDR2 FRNRAP. The CDR3 covers 14 residues. CDR3 DNA: TGTGCTAGTGGTTTGGAGGGCTTCAATTCACCCCTCCACTTT. This encodes CASGLEGFNSPLHF.

This clonotype was counted between two and nine times. A far larger clone is one base from this, pointing to a likely read error. The chain has TRBV19 and TRBJ2-7; 15 nucleotides match TRBD2. The germline V gene has CDR1 LNHDA and CDR2 SQIVND (reference sequence). V gave up 8 bases and J gave up 7 bases; unmatched junction bases: 6. This CDR3 region has 14 residues. This CDR3 is CASGTSGRYNEQYF. The CDR3 bases are TGTGCCAGTGGGACTAGCGGGAGGTACAATGAGCAGTACTTC.

Judged by abundance, this clonotype is medium-sized (0.01 to 0.1%). V gene TRBV6-1 combines with J gene TRBJ2-1, with TRBD1 as a possible D gene (6 bases). The CDR3 is made up of 14 amino acids. V lost 4 bases and J lost 4, with 11 bases in between. Germline V gene sequence: CDR1 MNHNS, CDR2 SASEGT. This CDR3 reads CASSARDTYNEQFF. In nucleotides, the CDR3 is TGTGCCAGCAGTGCCCGGGACACTTACAATGAGCAGTTCTTC.

This clonotype was seen a handful of times. The CDR3: CASSPAWDGWYEQYF. The CDR3 coding sequence is TGTGCCAGCAGTCCAGCCTGGGACGGTTGGTACGAGCAGTACTTC. The V call is TRBV12-3 or TRBV12-4, the J call TRBJ2-7, with D perhaps matching TRBD1 or TRBD2 (5 bases each). The CDR3 totals 15 residues. V was trimmed by 5 bases and J by 4 bases, leaving 18 bases between them.

V is TRBV4-2 and J is TRBJ2-1; 7 bases are shared with TRBD2. This CDR3 spans 15 amino acids. V gave up 4 bases and J gave up 4 bases; unmatched junction bases: 7. CDR1 is LGHNA and CDR2 is YNFKEQ in the germline V gene. For the CDR3, the DNA is TGTGCCAGCAGCCCGCGGGGGTCGGGATACAATGAGCAGTTCTTC. This codes for CASSPRGSGYNEQFF.

This clonotype is medium-sized in the sample. This chain uses TRBV10-3 with TRBJ1-2, with 11 bases that match TRBD1. Germline V lookup: CDR1 ENHRY, CDR2 SYGVKD. The V and J ends lost 8 bases and 2 bases, in that order; junction bases with no gene match: 7. CDR3 size: 15 residues. CDR3 protein: CAILGGDRGNYGYTF. For the CDR3, the DNA is TGTGCCATCCTAGGAGGGGACAGGGGGAACTATGGCTACACCTTC.

This clonotype is judged medium-sized. The chain is built from TRBV19 and TRBJ1-2, with 8 bases aligning to TRBD1. Trimming removed 4 bases from V and 4 bases from J; junction bases left unmatched: 11. Germline V lookup: CDR1 LNHDA, CDR2 SQIVND (reference sequence). The CDR3 loop spans 16 amino acids. In DNA form, the CDR3 reads TGTGCCAGTAGTAGACGTCGCGCAGGGGGCGGCTATGGCTACACCTTC. Its translation is CASSRRRAGGGYGYTF.

This clonotype is termed medium-sized. The V and J genes are TRBV7-2 and TRBJ2-6, with no clear D. Trimming stripped 1 base from V and 0 bases from J, with 1 base between. The CDR3 is 14 amino acids. CDR1 is SGHTA and CDR2 is FQGNSA in the germline V gene. The CDR3 loop reads CASSLDSGANVLTF. CDR3 nucleotides: TGTGCCAGCAGCTTAGACTCTGGGGCCAACGTCCTGACTTTC.

This clonotype is termed medium-sized (0.01 to 0.1%). The chain has TRBV7-9 and TRBJ2-1, with no clear D. CDR1 SEHNR and CDR2 FQNEAQ come from the germline V gene (reference sequence). CDR3 size: 17 residues. The V end was cut by 0 bases, the J end by 0 bases, with 12 bases between. In DNA form, the CDR3 reads TGTGCCAGCAGCTTAGCGGAGTTCCGGGTCTCCTACAATGAGCAGTTCTTC. Translating it yields CASSLAEFRVSYNEQFF.

This clonotype was counted many times. The CDR3 protein is CASSTGMEAGELFF. CDR3 DNA sequence: TGTGCCAGCAGTACAGGGATGGAGGCCGGGGAGCTGTTTTTT. The gene calls are TRBV9 and TRBJ2-2; D is possibly TRBD1 (6 bases). The germline V gene has CDR1 SGDLS and CDR2 YYNGEE. The CDR3 loop spans 14 amino acids. The ends were cut back, 5 bases at V and 6 bases at J, with 14 bases in the middle.

This clonotype is medium-sized by share. The J gene is TRBJ1-1, the V gene TRBV9; D unclear. CDR3 length equals 14 residues. Germline CDR1 is SGDLS and CDR2 is YYNGEE. V lost 0 bases and J 7 bases, leaving 13 bases between the germline ends. Here the CDR3 reads CASSVGPKPYEAFF. The CDR3 region has the DNA TGTGCCAGCAGCGTAGGACCTAAACCCTATGAAGCTTTCTTT.

Note on this clonotype: A much larger clone is a single base away; this may be a read error. The V gene is TRBV12-3 or TRBV12-4, the J gene TRBJ2-1; TRBD2 matches 13 bases. This CDR3 is built from 16 residues. This CDR3 is CASSLRTSGSYNDQFF. The CDR3 nucleotides are TGTGCCAGCAGTTTGAGGACTAGCGGGAGTTACAATGATCAGTTCTTC.

This clonotype is medium-sized by share. V is TRBV7-9 and J is TRBJ2-1, with 10 bases that match TRBD2. Germline-derived CDR1 and CDR2 are SEHNR and FQNEAQ (reference sequence). V was pared by 5 bases and J by 7 bases, with 11 bases of the junction left unmatched. The length of the CDR3 is 16 residues. The CDR3 region is CASSPSSGRAKNEQFF. The CDR3 DNA reads as TGTGCCAGCAGCCCTTCGAGCGGGAGGGCCAAGAATGAGCAGTTCTTC.